The sequence of this T cell receptor (beta chain) was determined in a study of post-analysis software for immune sequencing data. Study-level information: In terms of disease course, relapsing-remitting, secondary progressive and progressive-relapsing multiple sclerosis were included.

Every TCR beta cDNA library bore unique molecular identifiers. The yield from roughly 1 to 10 million T cells was 500,000 or so cDNA molecules in total. From the PCR reads, TCRdb called clonotypes with MiXCR, one entry per CDR3 protein. The sample lists 350,000 to 450,000 distinct CDR3 sequences, approximately 37% occurring once. Regarding the study as a whole: Controls showed significantly higher normalized Chao1 diversity than did multiple sclerosis patients. By F measure, strong co-clustering occurred among samples prepared in the same batch.

Note on this clonotype: Its matching antigen is unknown.

Material for sequencing was blood. This TCR was recovered from a girl aged 2 to 10 with multiple sclerosis.

The CDR3 here is CATLKGQGTFNYGYTF. CDR3 bases: TGTGCCACCTTAAAGGGACAGGGGACTTTTAACTATGGCTACACCTTC. The chain combines TRBV10-3 with TRBJ1-2; 10 bases agree with TRBD1. In germline, CDR1 is ENHRY, CDR2 SYGVKD. The V segment lost 10 bases and the J segment 1 base; nucleotides outside the gene matches: 12. The CDR3 is made up of 16 amino acids.